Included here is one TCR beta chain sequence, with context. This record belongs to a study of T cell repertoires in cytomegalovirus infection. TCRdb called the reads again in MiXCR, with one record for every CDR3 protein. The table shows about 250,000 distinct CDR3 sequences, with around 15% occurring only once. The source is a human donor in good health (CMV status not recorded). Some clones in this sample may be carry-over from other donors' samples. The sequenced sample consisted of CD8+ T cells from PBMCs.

CDR3 nucleotides: TGTGCCAGCAGTGAGCTTCGTACGGAGGATACGCAGTATTTT. It yields the protein CASSELRTEDTQYF. The chain recombines TRBV28 with TRBJ2-3; D gene uncertain. CDR3 size: 14 residues. In germline, CDR1 is MDHEN, CDR2 SYDVKM. V was pared by 5 bases and J by 6 bases, with 15 bases between.